This is a list of T cell receptor beta chains from one sample in a study of cytomegalovirus exposure and HLA in healthy donors. The method was immunoSEQ multiplex PCR; TCRdb's version includes in-frame clones alone and lacks a portion of them. The sample consists of 99,000 or so clones, around four fifths of them appearing once. The sample taken for sequencing was PBMCs. Every receptor here comes from a female donor in good health and CMV-seropositive. The CDR3 runs from the conserved cysteine through the conserved F or W. The D gene is left open where the match is weak. Clone size is given for some rows only: seen once, a few or many times, or a class if the clone is expanded.

size,J,D,V,CDR3,DNA
few,TRBJ1-1,NA,TRBV5-4,CASGRTMNTEAFF,TGTGCCAGCGGCCGAACTATGAACACTGAAGCTTTCTTT
NA,TRBJ2-5,NA,TRBV12-2,CASRLEPRLAGGQETQYF,TGTGCAAGTCGCTTAGAGCCAAGACTAGCGGGAGGGCAAGAGACCCAGTACTTC
NA,TRBJ2-7,TRBD1,TRBV19,CASSLLLDRGPYEQYF,TGTGCCAGTAGTCTTCTCTTAGACAGGGGGCCCTACGAGCAGTACTTC
NA,TRBJ2-3,TRBD2,TRBV9,CASSAGLAGGPTDTQYF,TGTGCCAGCAGCGCCGGACTAGCGGGAGGGCCAACAGATACGCAGTATTTT
few,TRBJ2-4,TRBD2,TRBV7-9,CSSSLSTSGGGNIQYF,TGTTCCAGCAGCTTATCGACTAGCGGGGGTGGAAACATTCAGTACTTC
NA,TRBJ1-4,NA,TRBV19,CASSGRRANEKLFF,TGTGCCAGTTCGGGTAGGCGTGCTAATGAAAAACTGTTTTTT
NA,TRBJ1-2,TRBD1,TRBV6-6,CASSYSTGNSYGYTF,TGTGCCAGCAGTTACTCGACAGGGAATTCCTATGGCTACACCTTC
NA,TRBJ2-4,NA,TRBV15,CATSRRTAKNIQYF,TGTGCCACCAGCAGGAGAACTGCCAAAAACATTCAGTACTTC
NA,TRBJ1-6,NA,TRBV7-3,CASSSGRGLNNSPLHF,TGTGCCAGCAGCTCCGGTCGAGGACTCAATAATTCACCCCTCCACTTT
NA,TRBJ2-5,NA,TRBV7-9,CASSAPTSLGETQYF,TGTGCCAGCAGCGCCCCGACTAGTTTGGGAGAGACCCAGTACTTC
NA,TRBJ2-7,TRBD2,TRBV27,CASSLRLAGYEQYF,TGTGCCAGCAGTTTAAGGCTAGCGGGCTACGAGCAGTACTTC
NA,TRBJ1-1,TRBD1,TRBV28,CASSLPRGWNTEAFF,TGTGCCAGCAGTTTACCCAGGGGGTGGAACACTGAAGCTTTCTTT
NA,TRBJ2-1,TRBD1,TRBV5-1,CASSFRDRDSYNEQFF,TGCGCCAGCAGCTTCCGGGACAGAGACTCCTACAATGAGCAGTTCTTC
NA,TRBJ1-3,NA,TRBV7-2,CASSFQGTGAGNTIYF,TGTGCCAGCAGCTTTCAGGGTACCGGCGCTGGAAACACCATATATTTT
NA,TRBJ2-5,TRBD1,TRBV5-1,CASSLAPQGAETQYF,TGCGCCAGCAGCTTGGCCCCACAGGGGGCCGAGACCCAGTACTTC
NA,TRBJ1-5,NA,TRBV13,CASSLGGGTQHF,TGTGCCAGCAGCTTAGGGGGGGGAACCCAGCATTTT
NA,TRBJ1-1,TRBD1,TRBV9,CASSVSGQTNTEAFF,TGTGCCAGCAGCGTCTCGGGACAGACGAACACTGAAGCTTTCTTT
NA,TRBJ1-1,TRBD1,TRBV19,CASSIIDRGPRTEAFF,TGTGCCAGTAGTATAATCGACAGGGGGCCTAGGACTGAAGCTTTCTTT
NA,TRBJ2-4,TRBD1,TRBV6-5,CASSYSVRDSKNIQYF,TGTGCCAGCAGTTACTCGGTTCGGGACAGCAAAAACATTCAGTACTTC
NA,TRBJ2-1,NA,TRBV5-5,CASIKNEQFF,TGTGCCAGCATCAAAAATGAGCAGTTCTTC
NA,TRBJ2-2,TRBD2,TRBV5-1,CARSWTSGPNTGELFF,TGCGCCCGCAGCTGGACTAGCGGACCAAACACCGGGGAGCTGTTTTTT
NA,TRBJ1-1,TRBD1,TRBV6-5,CASGTGNTEAFF,TGTGCCAGCGGGACAGGGAACACTGAAGCTTTCTTT
NA,TRBJ2-1,TRBD2,TRBV2,CASSSGKYNEQFF,TGTGCCAGCAGTAGCGGGAAATACAATGAGCAGTTCTTC
NA,TRBJ1-2,TRBD1,TRBV15,CATSRETGGLYGYTF,TGTGCCACCAGCAGAGAAACAGGGGGCCTCTATGGCTACACCTTC
NA,TRBJ2-7,TRBD1,TRBV30,CAWSGDSPYEQYF,TGTGCCTGGAGTGGGGACAGCCCTTACGAGCAGTACTTC
NA,TRBJ1-6,NA,TRBV6-5,CASTGLSNSPLHF,TGTGCCAGCACGGGACTTTCGAATTCACCCCTCCACTTT
few,TRBJ2-7,TRBD1,TRBV19,CASSARDRGQEQYF,TGTGCCAGTAGTGCCCGGGACAGGGGGCAAGAGCAGTACTTC
NA,TRBJ2-7,TRBD2,TRBV7-2,CASAGGSSYEQYF,TGTGCCAGCGCCGGGGGGTCCTCCTACGAGCAGTACTTC
NA,TRBJ1-1,NA,TRBV19,CASTVRQGNTEAFF,TGTGCCAGTACAGTTCGGCAGGGGAACACTGAAGCTTTCTTT
NA,TRBJ1-5,TRBD1,TRBV19,CASSIRGQGISNQPQHF,TGTGCCAGTAGTATAAGGGGACAGGGTATAAGCAATCAGCCCCAGCATTTT
NA,TRBJ2-2,TRBD1,TRBV5-1,CASSLGFDRGHTGELFF,TGCGCCAGCAGCTTGGGCTTCGACAGGGGGCACACCGGGGAGCTGTTTTTT
few,TRBJ1-3,TRBD1,TRBV6-6,CASSGQGGYSGNTIYF,TGTGCCAGCAGTGGACAGGGGGGATACTCTGGAAACACCATATATTTT
NA,TRBJ2-2,NA,TRBV5-1,CASSLGQGLDTGELFF,TGCGCCAGCAGCTTGGGTCAGGGTCTGGACACCGGGGAGCTGTTTTTT
few,TRBJ2-7,NA,TRBV6-5,CASSRFVSYEQYF,TGTGCCAGCAGCAGATTCGTCTCCTACGAGCAGTACTTC
NA,TRBJ2-7,NA,TRBV7-9,CASSHRGRVHEQYF,TGTGCCAGCAGCCATCGGGGTAGAGTCCACGAGCAGTACTTC
NA,TRBJ2-7,TRBD2,TRBV14,CASSQLTSGGVDEQYF,TGTGCCAGCAGCCAACTAACTAGCGGGGGGGTAGACGAGCAGTACTTC
NA,TRBJ1-2,NA,TRBV27,CASRDSDEYGYTF,TGTGCCAGCAGGGACTCTGACGAGTATGGCTACACCTTC
NA,TRBJ2-7,NA,TRBV28,CASSLYPGSSYEQYF,TGTGCCAGCAGTCTTTATCCAGGTTCCTCCTACGAGCAGTACTTC
NA,TRBJ1-1,TRBD1,TRBV6-5,CASSKGQGRLAAFF,TGTGCCAGCAGTAAAGGACAGGGTAGGTTGGCGGCTTTCTTT
NA,TRBJ2-7,NA,TRBV2,CAIKRGLSSYEQYF,TGTGCCATCAAACGGGGTTTAAGCTCCTACGAGCAGTACTTC
NA,TRBJ2-1,TRBD2,TRBV27,CASATLAGGIYNEQFF,TGTGCCAGCGCTACTCTAGCGGGGGGGATCTACAATGAGCAGTTCTTC
few,TRBJ2-7,TRBD2,TRBV6-1,CASSEKVAGGHYEQYF,TGTGCCAGCAGTGAGAAGGTAGCGGGAGGACACTACGAGCAGTACTTC
NA,TRBJ1-2,TRBD1,TRBV29-1,CSVPDTGQGSYGYPF,TGCAGCGTTCCTGATACGGGACAGGGAAGCTATGGCTACCCCTTC